This TCR beta chain was sequenced during a study of cytomegalovirus exposure and HLA in healthy donors (dated by TCRdb to between 2016 and 2019). Regarding the research as a whole: An earlier analysis of approximately 640 of the donors reported 250 to 300 Gb of sequence data and more than 90 million unique TCR beta sequences from some 180 million T cells. Approximately 300 gigabases of sequencing data and approximately 85 million unique TCR sequences were included in an early release covering around 600 HLA-typed donors. Among the approximately 400 genotyped donors, roughly 80% belonged to the genetic ancestry cluster associated with self-reported Caucasian donors. The study was designed to test whether signatures of past pathogen exposure could be identified by cataloging public T cell receptors. The study profiled the T cell repertoires of approximately 700 subjects by immunosequencing and related them to cytomegalovirus serostatus. Besides the first cohort of 500 to 700 subjects, a separate validation cohort made up of roughly 120 different subjects was used. High-throughput TCR immunosequencing, statistical association of individual TCRs with disease status, and machine learning were combined to predict cytomegalovirus infection status. To study patterns of TCR occurrence, a later analysis re-analyzed previously published TCR beta repertoires from 500 to 850 donors and added high-resolution HLA genotyping. In the later analysis, no new phenotypic data were used to find candidate immune exposures; instead, reliance was placed on TCR beta sequences and their occurrence across donors. An earlier analysis of 587 of the donors applied high-throughput TCR beta sequencing to assess whether each TCR beta V gene segment acted as functional or pseudogenic. Donor age, sex, ethnicity and CMV serostatus were collected together with the repertoire data. Genome-wide SNP genotypes for about 65% of the roughly 700 donors were used in a later genetic analysis, which treated that subset as a discovery cohort. Every discovery cohort repertoire had been produced on one sequencing platform. Both class I and class II loci were covered by HLA typing, at four-digit resolution. Typing coverage varied by locus: roughly 629-640 donors for A, B, C, DRB1 and DQB1; roughly 500 for DQA1; about 590 for DPA1; roughly 470 for DPB1. Because of strong linkage in the cohort, five DR-DQ haplotypes were treated as single units for association and clustering. Across 398 genotyped donors of the cohort, an average of about 220,000 unique TCR beta nucleotide sequences per donor were sequenced, and roughly a sixth of those sequences were non-productive.

Study-wide findings and limitations: Strong co-occurrence of HLA alleles, especially DR and DQ, made assigning TCR associations to individual alleles difficult. Compared with equally common non-associated chains, HLA-associated TCR beta chains in a later analysis were more clonally expanded and had lower generation probabilities. According to a later analysis, parvovirus B19, influenza, CMV and Epstein-Barr virus appeared linked to several top co-occurrence clusters. HLA typing was unavailable for some donors at each locus, so association tests used only the typed subset. In vitro tests confirmed that a few of the cytomegalovirus-associated TCR beta chains recognize cytomegalovirus antigens. Most CMV-associated TCR beta chains appeared to be HLA-restricted in a later analysis, and the HLA associations seemed to be driven largely by CMV exposure. The presence/absence analyses assumed that sequencing depth was roughly uniform across donors, and that assumption may not be true. Because the 87-base-pair reads could not distinguish some IMGT-functional V segments, including TRBV6-2 and TRBV6-3, those segments were excluded. In a later genetic analysis, a missense DCLRE1C variant was associated with V-gene and J-gene trimming of TCR beta chains, and the association was replicated in an independent cohort. It was suggested by the authors that the approach could potentially be generalized to other disease states and immunological phenotypes. In an earlier analysis of about 600 of the donors, most TCR beta V segments appeared in productive rearrangements about 90% or about 30% of the time, broadly matching IMGT annotations. A total of 150 to 200 TCR beta chains were listed by the study as associated with cytomegalovirus. The classifier was reported to diagnose cytomegalovirus status with high specificity and sensitivity in both the original and validation cohorts. A further reported finding was that TCR beta sequences accurately predicted the HLA-A and HLA-B alleles for most subjects in the first cohort. A group of highly shared sequence variants was considered likely to be a technical artifact of the sequencing pipeline. Only TCR beta chains were sequenced in this cohort, and the absence of alpha or paired-chain data limited detectable features. A later analysis associated approximately 17,000 TCR beta sequences with specific HLA alleles at a false discovery rate of 0.05. Compared with the approximately 600-donor mean, donors in an Asian-associated ancestry cluster had fewer N-insertions in productive TCRs, according to a later genetic analysis. Correlated functional status among segregating V segments might reflect linkage disequilibrium, but an unknown experimental factor could not be ruled out. Because counts were too low, approximately 15 rarely observed V segments, including chromosome 9 orphons, were excluded from the earlier analysis of 500 to 700 of the donors. Immune exposure information for the cohort was limited to CMV serostatus. Most TCR sequences were seen in very few donors, while some public TCRs were found in many individuals. In a later analysis, TCR association rates were found to vary across HLA loci, with the most associated TCRs seen for DRB1 alleles and the fewest for HLA-C alleles.

Remarks on this clone: What antigen it recognizes has not been identified.

The CDR3, cysteine through phenylalanine, is 15 amino acids long. Only the CDR3 DNA is retained, 45 bases long and in frame from the first base. V is pruned by 4 bases and J by 0 bases, leaving 6 bases of the junction without a gene match. Based on the germline V gene, the CDR1 and CDR2 sequences are SGHAT and FQNNGV. The cohort was made up of approximately 670 healthy bone marrow donors. At the time of sampling, all cohort members were nominally healthy, though unrecorded immune exposures were likely present. The donor tested CMV seronegative, placing the donor among the approximately 360 seronegative members of the cohort. A peripheral blood sample was collected from each donor, and TCR beta sequencing was performed on peripheral blood mononuclear cells. The Qiagen DNeasy Blood Extraction Kit was used to extract genomic DNA from the blood cell samples. Library method: the immunoSEQ multiplex PCR assay. The multiplex PCR relied on a mix of 60 forward primers for TCR Vbeta segments and 13 reverse primers for TCR Jbeta segments. The CDR3 region of rearranged TCR beta genes was amplified from genomic DNA by a multiplex PCR assay. On the Illumina HiSeq System, the amplified TCR beta libraries were sequenced as 87-base-pair reads. The paper's processing steps were these. Across the 640 or so repertoires, a later analysis counted 75 million to 90 million unique TCR beta chains, roughly 11 million of which were shared by at least two donors. To remove PCR and sequencing errors, raw reads were error-corrected and collapsed into unique sequences using a nearest-neighbor algorithm that merged closely related sequences. V, D and J gene segments were assigned by aligning CDR3 sequences to IMGT reference sequences. For a sequence to be retained, a match of at least six nucleotides was required to both a V gene segment and a J gene segment. Rearrangements were called productive when the CDR3 lacked stop codons and stayed in frame with V and J; all others were non-productive. CDR3 was defined by IMGT convention, running from the second conserved V-encoded cysteine to the conserved J-encoded phenylalanine. Sequences without an unambiguous match to a single V gene segment were excluded from the earlier analysis of a few hundred of the donors. An earlier analysis of some 500 of the donors classified V segments as functional when productive rearrangements were above 56.7% and as segregating when the standard deviation between donors was above 5%. A statistical classification framework was built for diagnosing cytomegalovirus status from the catalog of TCR beta chain sequences. In a later analysis, V and J genes were assigned by comparing TCR nucleotide sequences against IMGT/GENE-DB human TR gene sequences. The TCRdist pipeline was used in a later analysis to assign CDR3 sequences and most-parsimonious VDJ recombination scenarios. A later analysis defined each TCR beta chain by its CDR3 amino acid sequence plus V-gene family, and excluded reads lacking a unique V-gene family. To address suspected cross-contamination and a sequencing artifact, a later analysis removed around 590 highly shared, low-generation-probability nucleotide sequences. For each public chain, a later analysis derived a clonal expansion index from normalized ranks of inferred template counts within each repertoire. In a later analysis, generation probabilities were computed with a VDJ recombination model fitted to out-of-frame rearrangements, and the resulting probabilities were checked against IGoR. A later analysis scored TCR-TCR, TCR-HLA and TCR-CMV co-occurrence with hypergeometric tests, applying a repertoire-size bias correction to TCR pairs. To estimate false discovery rates, a later analysis permuted the HLA or CMV assignments 20 times. A later analysis grouped co-occurring TCRs with DBSCAN, adding TCRdist sequence similarity when clustering within HLA-allele-positive subsets. Repertoires with fewer than 30,000 or more than 120,000 public chains, plus five repertoires with anomalous nucleotide sharing, were excluded from co-occurrence clustering. The clones in this table, taken by TCRdb from immuneACCESS, are in-frame only. Not every clone is retained; where verified, under half of the shortfall comes from an unresolved V gene, and the cause of the rest is unknown. V and J calls and clone size come straight from that table; D and trimming were deduced from the DNA. The record for this sample contains 100,000 to 150,000 clones. The top ten clonotypes cover about 1.8% of the sample.

The TCR was taken from a man aged 18 to 30 in good health and CMV-seronegative. The chain is encoded by TRBV11-2 joined to TRBJ2-7, with 7 bases in between that match TRBD2. The specimen was PBMCs. The CDR3 region: CASSSPRGSSYEQYF. The DNA sequence is as follows: TGTGCCAGCAGCTCCCCGCGGGGGAGCTCCTACGAGCAGTACTTC.